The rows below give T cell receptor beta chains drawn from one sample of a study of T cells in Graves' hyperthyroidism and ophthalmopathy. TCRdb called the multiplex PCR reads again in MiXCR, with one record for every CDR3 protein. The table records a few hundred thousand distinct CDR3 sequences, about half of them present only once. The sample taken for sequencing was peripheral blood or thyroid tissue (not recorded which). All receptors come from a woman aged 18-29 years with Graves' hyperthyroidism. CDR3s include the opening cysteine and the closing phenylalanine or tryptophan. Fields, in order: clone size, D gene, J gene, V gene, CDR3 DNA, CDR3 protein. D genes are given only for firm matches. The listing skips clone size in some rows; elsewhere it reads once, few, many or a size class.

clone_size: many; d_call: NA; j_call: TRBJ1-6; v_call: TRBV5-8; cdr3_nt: TGTGCCAGCAGCTTTCGGTCGAATAATTCACCCCTCCACTTT; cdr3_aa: CASSFRSNNSPLHF
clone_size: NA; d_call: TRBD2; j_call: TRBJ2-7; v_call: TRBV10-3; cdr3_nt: TGTGCCATCAGTGAGGCTAGCGGGCCTGAGGGGTACGAGCAGTACTTC; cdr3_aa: CAISEASGPEGYEQYF
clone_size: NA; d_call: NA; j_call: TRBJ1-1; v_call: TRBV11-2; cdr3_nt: TGTGCCAGCAGCTTAGGGACGCACACTGAAGCTTTCTTT; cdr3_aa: CASSLGTHTEAFF
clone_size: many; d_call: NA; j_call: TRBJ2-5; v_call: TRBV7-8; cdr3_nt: TGTGCCAGCAGCGTTGACGGGGGTGGAGAGACCCAGTACTTC; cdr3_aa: CASSVDGGGETQYF
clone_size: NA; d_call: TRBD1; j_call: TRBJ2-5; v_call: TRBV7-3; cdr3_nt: TGTGCCAGCAGCTGGCGGGGACAGGGTGCTTTCTGGGAGACCCAGTACTTC; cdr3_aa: CASSWRGQGAFWETQYF
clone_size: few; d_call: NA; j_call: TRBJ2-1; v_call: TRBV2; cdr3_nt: TGTGCCAGCAGTGTATCGGGCGATGAGCAGTTCTTC; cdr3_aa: CASSVSGDEQFF
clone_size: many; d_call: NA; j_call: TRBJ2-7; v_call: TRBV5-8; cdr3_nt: TGTGCCAGCAGCTGGGGTATTGGATTCTCCTACGAGCAGTACTTC; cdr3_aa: CASSWGIGFSYEQYF
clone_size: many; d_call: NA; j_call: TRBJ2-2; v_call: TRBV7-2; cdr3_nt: TGTGCCAGCAGCTTAAGCCACACCGGGGAGCTGTTTTTT; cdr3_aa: CASSLSHTGELFF
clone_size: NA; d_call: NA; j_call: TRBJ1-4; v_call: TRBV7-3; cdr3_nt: TGTGCCAGCAGCCCCCGTCGCCGGGAGGGCGCCCATGAGCAGGGTAATAGGGAGAAAAAACTGTTTTTT; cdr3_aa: CASSPRRREGAHEQGNREKKLFF
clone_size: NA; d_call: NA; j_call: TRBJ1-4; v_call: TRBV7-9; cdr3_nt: TGTGCCAGCAGCCACTACCGGGGCTTGAAGGAAAAACTGTTTTTT; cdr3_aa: CASSHYRGLKEKLFF
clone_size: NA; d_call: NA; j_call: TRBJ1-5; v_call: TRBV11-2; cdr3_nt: TGTGCCAGCAGCTTAGGTCCGCAGCACCACAATCAGCCCCAGCATTTT; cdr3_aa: CASSLGPQHHNQPQHF
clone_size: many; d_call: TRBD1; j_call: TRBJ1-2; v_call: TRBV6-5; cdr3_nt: TGTGCCAGCAGGCCGGACAGGGGGCGCGTAAGCTATGGCTACACCTTC; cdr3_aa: CASRPDRGRVSYGYTF
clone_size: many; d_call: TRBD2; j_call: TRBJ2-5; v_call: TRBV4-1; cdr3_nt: TGCGCCAGCAGCCAATCGGGACTAGCGGGAGGGCCTCGGAACCAAGAGACCCAGTACTTC; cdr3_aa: CASSQSGLAGGPRNQETQYF
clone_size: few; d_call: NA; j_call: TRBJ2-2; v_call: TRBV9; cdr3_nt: TGTGCCAGCAGCGACGATTTAGGAATGAGTCCCGGGGAGCTGTTTTTT; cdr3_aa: CASSDDLGMSPGELFF
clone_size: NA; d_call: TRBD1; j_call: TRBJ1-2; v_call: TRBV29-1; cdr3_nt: TGCAGCTTTCGACAGGGGGACTATGGCTACACCTTC; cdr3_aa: CSFRQGDYGYTF
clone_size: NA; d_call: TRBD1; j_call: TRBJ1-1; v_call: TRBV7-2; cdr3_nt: TGTGCCAGCACCCGGGACAGGGCGCGAACTGAAGCTTTCTTT; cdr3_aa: CASTRDRARTEAFF
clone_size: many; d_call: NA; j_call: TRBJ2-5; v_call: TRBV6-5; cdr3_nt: TGTGCCAGCAGTTACTCCGGCCGGACAGATCAAGAGACCCAGTACTTC; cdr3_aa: CASSYSGRTDQETQYF
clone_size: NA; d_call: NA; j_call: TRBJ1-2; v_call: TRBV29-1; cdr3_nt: TGCAGCGTTGCCCTCCGGGGCGGGGACTACACCTTC; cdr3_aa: CSVALRGGDYTF
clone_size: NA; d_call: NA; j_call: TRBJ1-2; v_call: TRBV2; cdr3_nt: TGTGCCAGCAGGTTAGTTGGAGAGGGCTACACCTTC; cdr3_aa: CASRLVGEGYTF
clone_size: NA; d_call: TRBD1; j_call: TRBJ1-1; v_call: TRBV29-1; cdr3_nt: TGCAGCGTTGAGCGGACAGGTCCGAACACTGAAGCTTTCTTT; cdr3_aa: CSVERTGPNTEAFF
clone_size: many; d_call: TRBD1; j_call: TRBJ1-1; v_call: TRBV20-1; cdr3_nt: TGCAGTCAAAGGACAGGGGGGAACACTGAAGCTTTCTTT; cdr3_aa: CSQRTGGNTEAFF
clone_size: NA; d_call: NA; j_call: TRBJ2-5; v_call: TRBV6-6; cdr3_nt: TGTGCCAACAGTTCGCTCGGGGTAGGGGTCCGTGAGACCCAGTACTTC; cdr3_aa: CANSSLGVGVRETQYF
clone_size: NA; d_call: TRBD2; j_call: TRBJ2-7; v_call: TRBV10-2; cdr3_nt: TGCGCCAGCACACAGAGCGGGGGGTCGGACGAGCAGTACTTC; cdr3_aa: CASTQSGGSDEQYF
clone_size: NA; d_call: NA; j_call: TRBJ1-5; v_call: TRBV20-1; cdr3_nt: TGCAGTGCTAGAGGAGAGGCGGGAGACCACGAGCAGCCCCAGCATTTT; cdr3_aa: CSARGEAGDHEQPQHF
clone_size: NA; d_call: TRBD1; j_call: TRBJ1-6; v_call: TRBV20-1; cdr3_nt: TGCAGTGCTAGAGAACAGGGGCCAAATTCACCCCTCCACTTT; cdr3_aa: CSAREQGPNSPLHF
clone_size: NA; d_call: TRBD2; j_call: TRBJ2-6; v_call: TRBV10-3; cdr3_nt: TGTGCCATCAGTCCGAGGGGAGGGGAAGGGGCCAACGTCCTGACTTTC; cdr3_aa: CAISPRGGEGANVLTF
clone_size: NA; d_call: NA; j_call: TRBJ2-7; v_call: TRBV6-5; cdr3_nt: TGTGCCAGCAGTGAAATCACTACCTACGAGCAGTACTTC; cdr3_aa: CASSEITTYEQYF
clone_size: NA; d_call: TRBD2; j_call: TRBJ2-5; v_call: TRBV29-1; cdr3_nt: TGCAGCGTTGAACCGTCAGCGGGGCAAGAGACCCAGTACTTC; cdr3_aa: CSVEPSAGQETQYF
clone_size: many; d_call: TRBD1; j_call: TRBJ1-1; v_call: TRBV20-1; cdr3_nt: TGCAGTGCTGTACAGGGGGCCAGAGCGAACACTGAAGCTTTCTTT; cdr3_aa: CSAVQGARANTEAFF
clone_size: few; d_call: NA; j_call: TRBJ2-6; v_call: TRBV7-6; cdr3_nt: TGTGCCAGCAGCTTAGGGGTGGGGGTTAGGGCCAACGTCCTGACTTTC; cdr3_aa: CASSLGVGVRANVLTF
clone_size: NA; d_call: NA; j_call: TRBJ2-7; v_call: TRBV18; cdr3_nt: TGTGCCAGCTCACCAACCCTCGGGGACGAGCAGTACTTC; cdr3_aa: CASSPTLGDEQYF
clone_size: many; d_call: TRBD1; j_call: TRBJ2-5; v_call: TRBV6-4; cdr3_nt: TGTGCCAGCAGCCAGGTTGGAGGGACAGGGTCGACCCAGTACTTC; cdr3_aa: CASSQVGGTGSTQYF
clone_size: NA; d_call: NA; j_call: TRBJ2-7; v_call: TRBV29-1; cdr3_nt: TGCAGCGTTGCCGGGAAAACGAGGACTGAAGCGTACGAGCAGTACTTC; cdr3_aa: CSVAGKTRTEAYEQYF
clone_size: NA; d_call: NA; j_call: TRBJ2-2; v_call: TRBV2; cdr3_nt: TGTGCCAAACAGAAGAACACCGGGGAGCTGTTTTTT; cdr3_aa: CAKQKNTGELFF
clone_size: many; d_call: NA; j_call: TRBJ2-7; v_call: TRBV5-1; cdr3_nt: TGCGCCAGCAGCTTGGGCCTTATCTCCTACGAGCAGTACTTC; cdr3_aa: CASSLGLISYEQYF
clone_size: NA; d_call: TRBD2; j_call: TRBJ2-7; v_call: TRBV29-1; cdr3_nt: TGCAGCTCACCTGTGACTAGCGGAACCTACGAGCAGTACTTC; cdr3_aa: CSSPVTSGTYEQYF
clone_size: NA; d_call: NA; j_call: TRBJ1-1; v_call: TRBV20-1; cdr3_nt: TGCAGTGCTAGAGACCAACCGGGGGGCTGGGAAGCTTTCTTT; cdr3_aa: CSARDQPGGWEAFF
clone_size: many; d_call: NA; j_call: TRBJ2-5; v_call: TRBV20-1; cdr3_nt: TGCAGTGCTAGCCATGGAGAGACCCAGTACTTC; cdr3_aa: CSASHGETQYF
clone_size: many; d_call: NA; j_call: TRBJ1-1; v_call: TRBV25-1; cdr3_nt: TGTGCCAGCAGTGGGTTCACTGAAGCTTTCTTT; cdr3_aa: CASSGFTEAFF
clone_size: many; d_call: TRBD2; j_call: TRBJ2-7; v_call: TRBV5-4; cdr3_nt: TGTGCCAGCAGCCCCGGGACTAGCGGGAGGCAGTCCGAGCAGTACTTC; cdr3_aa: CASSPGTSGRQSEQYF
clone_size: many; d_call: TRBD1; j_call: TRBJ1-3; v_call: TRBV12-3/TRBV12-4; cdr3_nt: TGTGCCAGCAGTTTAACAGGGGGAAATTCAAACACCATATATTTT; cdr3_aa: CASSLTGGNSNTIYF
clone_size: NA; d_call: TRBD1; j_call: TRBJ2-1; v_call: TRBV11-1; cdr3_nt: TGTGCCAGCAGCTTAGGCAAAGGGGGCCCAAGCTCCTACAATGAGCAGTTCTTC; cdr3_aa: CASSLGKGGPSSYNEQFF
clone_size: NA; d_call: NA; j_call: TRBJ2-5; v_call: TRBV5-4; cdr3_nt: TGTGCCAGCAGCTTGGCCATAACGGGAGTGGGAGAGACCCAGTACTTC; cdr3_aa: CASSLAITGVGETQYF